Listed below are T cell receptor beta chains from one sample, sequenced in a study of blood T cell repertoires in COVID-19. Only in-frame clones appear in the TCRdb table, and some are missing; sequencing was by immunoSEQ multiplex PCR. The data hold around 270,000 clones, with more than 85% observed a single time. Sequenced: peripheral blood. These receptor sequences come from an older woman with COVID-19, enrolled during active disease. CDR3s include the opening cysteine and the closing phenylalanine or tryptophan. A D gene is named only where the DNA matches it firmly. Expanded clones are given a class, and other clones once, few, many or no size at all.

v_gene: TRBV2
d_gene: TRBD1
j_gene: TRBJ1-2
abundance: once
CDR3aa: CASRGDRTNYGYTF
CDR3nt: TGTGCCAGCAGGGGGGACAGGACTAACTATGGCTACACCTTC

v_gene: TRBV10-3
d_gene: TRBD2
j_gene: TRBJ2-1
abundance: -
CDR3aa: CAISESAVTSGSDEQFF
CDR3nt: TGTGCCATCAGTGAGTCGGCGGTGACTAGCGGGAGTGATGAGCAGTTCTTC

v_gene: TRBV12-1
d_gene: -
j_gene: TRBJ2-1
abundance: once
CDR3aa: CASSFYRGRGLAGFEQFF
CDR3nt: TGTGCCAGCAGCTTTTACAGGGGGAGAGGACTAGCGGGCTTTGAGCAGTTCTTC

v_gene: TRBV27
d_gene: -
j_gene: TRBJ1-5
abundance: -
CDR3aa: CASRSGIGGNQPQHF
CDR3nt: TGTGCCAGCCGGAGCGGGATCGGGGGCAATCAGCCCCAGCATTTT

v_gene: TRBV7-9
d_gene: -
j_gene: TRBJ2-3
abundance: -
CDR3aa: CASSLALLVEDTQYF
CDR3nt: TGTGCCAGCAGCTTAGCGCTACTAGTTGAAGATACGCAGTATTTT

v_gene: TRBV15
d_gene: -
j_gene: TRBJ2-1
abundance: -
CDR3aa: CATSSHLASSYNEQFF
CDR3nt: TGTGCCACCAGCTCCCACCTGGCTAGCTCCTACAATGAGCAGTTCTTC

v_gene: TRBV10-3
d_gene: -
j_gene: TRBJ1-1
abundance: -
CDR3aa: CAISYTGSDTEAFF
CDR3nt: TGTGCCATCAGTTACACAGGGAGCGACACTGAAGCTTTCTTT

v_gene: TRBV19
d_gene: TRBD1
j_gene: TRBJ1-6
abundance: few
CDR3aa: CASSIDGQGIRADNSPLHF
CDR3nt: TGTGCCAGTAGTATAGACGGACAGGGGATACGGGCGGATAATTCACCCCTCCACTTT

v_gene: TRBV5-4
d_gene: -
j_gene: TRBJ1-1
abundance: -
CDR3aa: CASSGTVNTEAFF
CDR3nt: TGTGCCAGCAGCGGCACAGTGAACACTGAAGCTTTCTTT

v_gene: TRBV9
d_gene: -
j_gene: TRBJ1-5
abundance: few
CDR3aa: CASSVSGSNQPQHF
CDR3nt: TGTGCCAGCAGCGTATCGGGTAGCAATCAGCCCCAGCATTTT

v_gene: TRBV27
d_gene: -
j_gene: TRBJ1-2
abundance: once
CDR3aa: CASAKDKNYGYTF
CDR3nt: TGTGCCAGCGCCAAGGACAAGAACTATGGCTACACCTTC

v_gene: TRBV4-2
d_gene: TRBD1
j_gene: TRBJ1-1
abundance: -
CDR3aa: CASSQDRTGDTEAFF
CDR3nt: TGTGCCAGCAGCCAAGATCGGACAGGGGACACTGAAGCTTTCTTT

v_gene: TRBV7-9
d_gene: TRBD1
j_gene: TRBJ2-7
abundance: -
CDR3aa: CASSGDRGWTFEQYF
CDR3nt: TGTGCCAGCAGCGGGGACAGGGGATGGACGTTTGAGCAGTACTTC

v_gene: TRBV2
d_gene: TRBD2
j_gene: TRBJ2-1
abundance: -
CDR3aa: CATSGTSLNEQFF
CDR3nt: TGTGCCACCTCCGGGACTAGTTTGAATGAGCAGTTCTTC

v_gene: TRBV18
d_gene: TRBD2
j_gene: TRBJ2-5
abundance: once
CDR3aa: CASSPSTGGLETQYF
CDR3nt: TGTGCCAGCTCTCCCAGCACGGGAGGGTTGGAGACCCAGTACTTC

v_gene: TRBV28
d_gene: -
j_gene: TRBJ1-2
abundance: -
CDR3aa: CASSLRRVTTF
CDR3nt: TGTGCCAGCAGTTTGAGGCGGGTGACCACCTTC

v_gene: TRBV5-6
d_gene: -
j_gene: TRBJ1-5
abundance: -
CDR3aa: CASSGRGPQHF
CDR3nt: TGTGCCAGCAGCGGAAGGGGTCCCCAGCATTTT

v_gene: TRBV29-1
d_gene: TRBD2
j_gene: TRBJ2-7
abundance: -
CDR3aa: CSVILAAGGSYEQYF
CDR3nt: TGCAGCGTCATCCTGGCCGCGGGAGGGTCCTACGAGCAGTACTTC

v_gene: TRBV30
d_gene: -
j_gene: TRBJ2-3
abundance: -
CDR3aa: CAWSARVQARRNYTQYF
CDR3nt: TGTGCCTGGAGTGCCCGGGTACAAGCGCGGCGCAATTATACGCAGTATTTT

v_gene: TRBV12-3/TRBV12-4
d_gene: -
j_gene: TRBJ2-1
abundance: -
CDR3aa: CASSLPAGEQFF
CDR3nt: TGTGCCAGCAGCCTCCCGGCGGGGGAGCAGTTCTTC

v_gene: TRBV5-8
d_gene: -
j_gene: TRBJ1-3
abundance: -
CDR3aa: CASSLYGVSGNTIYF
CDR3nt: TGTGCCAGCAGCTTGTACGGAGTCTCTGGAAACACCATATATTTT

v_gene: TRBV6-6
d_gene: TRBD2
j_gene: TRBJ2-7
abundance: few
CDR3aa: CASSYINSGRTGEQYF
CDR3nt: TGTGCCAGCAGTTACATTAATAGCGGGAGGACGGGCGAGCAGTACTTC

v_gene: TRBV7-9
d_gene: -
j_gene: TRBJ1-2
abundance: -
CDR3aa: CASSLKRGDNYGYTF
CDR3nt: TGTGCCAGCAGCCTAAAAAGGGGCGACAACTATGGCTACACCTTC

v_gene: TRBV19
d_gene: -
j_gene: TRBJ1-1
abundance: -
CDR3aa: CASSIRGGTEAFF
CDR3nt: TGTGCCAGTAGTATCAGGGGAGGGACTGAAGCTTTCTTT

v_gene: TRBV5-5
d_gene: TRBD2
j_gene: TRBJ2-7
abundance: -
CDR3aa: CASSFRAGPSGSSHEQYF
CDR3nt: TGTGCCAGCAGCTTTCGGGCCGGCCCTAGCGGGAGCTCCCACGAGCAGTACTTC

v_gene: TRBV6-6
d_gene: TRBD1
j_gene: TRBJ1-3
abundance: few
CDR3aa: CASSYGQGGNTIYF
CDR3nt: TGTGCCAGCAGTTACGGACAGGGAGGAAACACCATATATTTT

v_gene: TRBV11-3
d_gene: TRBD2
j_gene: TRBJ2-7
abundance: -
CDR3aa: CASSPGPGTIAEQYF
CDR3nt: TGTGCCAGCAGCCCGGGTCCCGGGACTATCGCCGAGCAGTACTTC

v_gene: TRBV28
d_gene: TRBD1
j_gene: TRBJ1-2
abundance: -
CDR3aa: CASLTAGTGSYGYTF
CDR3nt: TGTGCCAGCCTAACCGCCGGGACAGGGAGTTATGGCTACACCTTC

v_gene: TRBV12-3/TRBV12-4
d_gene: TRBD1
j_gene: TRBJ2-7
abundance: -
CDR3aa: CASSLTGTAIF
CDR3nt: TGTGCCAGCAGTTTAACCGGGACAGCTATATTC

v_gene: TRBV4-2
d_gene: TRBD2
j_gene: TRBJ2-7
abundance: -
CDR3aa: CASSQELILAGEYEQYF
CDR3nt: TGTGCCAGCAGCCAAGAACTGATTCTAGCGGGAGAATACGAGCAGTACTTC

v_gene: TRBV5-1
d_gene: -
j_gene: TRBJ1-1
abundance: -
CDR3aa: CASSLDSGNTEAFF
CDR3nt: TGCGCCAGCAGCTTGGATTCGGGGAACACTGAAGCTTTCTTT

v_gene: TRBV28
d_gene: TRBD1
j_gene: TRBJ1-2
abundance: -
CDR3aa: CASTRDRRTYGYTF
CDR3nt: TGTGCCAGCACCCGGGACAGGAGAACCTATGGCTACACCTTC

v_gene: TRBV7-8
d_gene: -
j_gene: TRBJ2-7
abundance: -
CDR3aa: CASSPWVGSSYEQYF
CDR3nt: TGTGCCAGCAGCCCGTGGGTGGGCAGCTCCTACGAGCAGTACTTC

v_gene: TRBV12-3/TRBV12-4
d_gene: -
j_gene: TRBJ1-1
abundance: -
CDR3aa: CASSLQGVTEAFF
CDR3nt: TGTGCCAGCAGTTTGCAGGGTGTCACTGAAGCTTTCTTT

v_gene: TRBV19
d_gene: -
j_gene: TRBJ1-6
abundance: -
CDR3aa: CASSIKTDGSPLHF
CDR3nt: TGTGCCAGTAGTATTAAGACAGACGGATCACCCCTCCACTTT

v_gene: TRBV7-8
d_gene: TRBD1
j_gene: TRBJ1-1
abundance: once
CDR3aa: CASSYTGGVMNTEAFF
CDR3nt: TGTGCCAGCAGCTATACAGGGGGGGTCATGAACACTGAAGCTTTCTTT

v_gene: TRBV19
d_gene: -
j_gene: TRBJ1-1
abundance: -
CDR3aa: CASSTSPGRRGMTRDTEAFF
CDR3nt: TGTGCCAGTAGTACCTCCCCGGGTCGCAGGGGAATGACTCGTGACACTGAAGCTTTCTTT